Listed here are 29 T cell receptor beta chains from one sample, sequenced in a study of OX40 agonist ivuxolimab in advanced cancers. TCRdb keeps only in-frame clones here, not all; method: immunoSEQ multiplex PCR. The data hold 69,000 or so clones, with 85% observed a single time. The sample in question was CD4+ or CD8+ T cells sorted from blood, obtained in a trial of the OX40 agonist ivuxolimab. The source is an adult with an advanced solid tumor such as melanoma, head and neck, liver or kidney cancer.

This sequence joins TRBV4-3 and TRBJ1-5; weak D call: TRBD1 (5 bases). Trimming pared 4 bases from V and 3 bases from J, leaving 16 bases between. Germline lookup yields CDR1 LGHNA and CDR2 YSLEER. This CDR3 has 16 residues. This chain's CDR3 is CASSLLRVGINQPQHF. CDR3 DNA sequence: TGCGCCAGCAGCCTTCTCAGGGTAGGGATCAATCAGCCCCAGCATTTT.

The chain couples TRBV28 to TRBJ2-3; D may be TRBD2 (7 bases). V dropped 5 bases and J dropped 2 bases, with 14 bases sitting between them. The germline V gene has CDR1 MDHEN and CDR2 SYDVKM. The CDR3 length is 15 residues. CDR3 sequence (DNA): TGTGCCAGCAGTCCCCGGGGGGCCCTCACAGATACGCAGTATTTT. Protein sequence: CASSPRGALTDTQYF.

The genes are TRBV28 and TRBJ2-1; 9 bases line up with TRBD1. Germline assignment: CDR1 MDHEN and CDR2 SYDVKM. CDR3 length: 15 residues. The J segment lost 9 bases and the V segment lost 8 bases, leaving 14 bases of the junction unmatched. The CDR3 coding sequence is TGTGCCAGCCCCCCGGGACAGGGTTTGGGTAGTGAGCAGTTCTTC. It translates to CASPPGQGLGSEQFF.

About this clone itself: At one end the junction does not follow the germline gene, possibly because of a read error. CDR3 protein: CAWSGAGSYNSPPHF. The CDR3 coding sequence is TGTGCCTGGAGTGGGGCAGGCTCCTATAATTCACCCCCCCACTTT. The chain combines TRBV30 with TRBJ1-6; D gene unclear. Germline V gives CDR1 GTSNPN, CDR2 SVGIG (reference sequence). The CDR3 extends over 15 amino acids.

The chain joins TRBV19 to TRBJ2-1, with TRBD2 matching over 12 bases. The CDR3 extends over 17 amino acids. V gave up 5 bases and J gave up 8 bases; unmatched junction bases: 13. The germline V gene has CDR1 LNHDA and CDR2 SQIVND (reference sequence). CDR3 loop: CASSSLAGGGGRDEQFF. The CDR3 bases are TGTGCCAGTAGTTCACTAGCGGGAGGTGGGGGAAGGGATGAGCAGTTCTTC.

V and J are TRBV28 and TRBJ2-7, with a possible D match to TRBD1 (5 bases). Trimming cost V 4 bases and J 9 bases, with 19 bases left between them. This CDR3 spans 14 amino acids. Germline V gene sequence: CDR1 MDHEN, CDR2 SYDVKM. The CDR3 DNA reads as TGTGCCAGCAGTTCGATAACCACAGGAATTGGGCAGTACTTC. Its protein product is CASSSITTGIGQYF.

The rearrangement links TRBV19 to TRBJ2-1, with TRBD2 matching over 11 bases. Germline assignment: CDR1 LNHDA and CDR2 SQIVND (reference sequence). The CDR3 extends over 14 amino acids. V lost 6 bases and J lost 6; bases outside the gene matches: 4. CDR3 sequence reads: CASRSSGGANEQFF. DNA for the CDR3: TGTGCCAGTAGGAGTAGCGGGGGGGCCAATGAGCAGTTCTTC.

The J gene is TRBJ2-3, the V gene TRBV19, with unresolved D. The CDR3 sequence is 16 residues long. Trimming cost V 4 bases and J 6 bases, with 20 bases left between them. From germline, CDR1 is LNHDA and CDR2 SQIVND (reference sequence). CDR3 amino acids: CASSTPGQVAEDTQYF. The CDR3 bases are TGTGCCAGTAGTACCCCGGGCCAGGTCGCGGAGGATACGCAGTATTTT.

The rearrangement links TRBV12-2 to TRBJ2-7. TRBV12-2 is described as a pseudogene. The CDR3 sequence is 16 residues long. DNA of the CDR3: TGTGCAAGTCGCTTAGCCGTCCGGGACCCGACTTGCGAGCAGTACTTC. Its protein product is CASRLAVRDPTCEQYF.

This clone was recorded once. The CDR3, as DNA: TGTGCCAGCAGCTTAGAGTTTAGCGCAAACCAAGAGACCCAGTACTTC. Its protein is CASSLEFSANQETQYF. The rearrangement joins TRBV11-3 to TRBJ2-5; perhaps TRBD2 as D (5 bases). V was trimmed by 0 bases and J by 0 bases, leaving 11 bases between them. The germline V gene has CDR1 SGHNT and CDR2 YENEEA. The CDR3 runs 16 residues.

The V gene is TRBV5-5, the J gene TRBJ2-7; 8 bases map to TRBD1. CDR1 is SGHKS and CDR2 is YYEKEE in the germline V gene (reference sequence). This CDR3 contains 16 residues. The J segment lost 3 bases and the V segment lost 2 bases, leaving 10 bases of the junction unmatched. The DNA of the CDR3 is TGTGCCAGCAGCTTTATTTCCGGGACAGGTCTCTACGAGCAGTACTTC. This sequence encodes CASSFISGTGLYEQYF.

The chain links TRBV4-3 to TRBJ2-5; 11 positions match TRBD2. Trimming cost V 1 base and J 7 bases; bases outside gene matches: 8. This CDR3 has 16 residues. CDR1 and CDR2 (germline): LGHNA, YSLEER. In DNA form, the CDR3 reads TGCGCCAGCAGCCAAGGGACTAGCGGGCCTAGGGGGACCCAGTACTTC. It specifies CASSQGTSGPRGTQYF.

About this clone itself: This sample also contains other DNA sequences that code for the same CDR3. V is TRBV7-2 and J is TRBJ1-1, with D possibly being TRBD1 (5 bases). The CDR3 runs 14 residues. CDR1 is SGHTA, CDR2 FQGNSA, per germline. V lost 1 base and J lost 4, with 10 bases in between. CDR3 DNA sequence: TGTGCCAGCAGCTTAGTGGGGGGGGGCACTGAAGCTTTCTTT. This codes for CASSLVGGGTEAFF.

The chain carries TRBV5-1 and TRBJ2-6; D gene unclear. V lost 3 bases and J lost 1, with 11 bases in between. The CDR3 contains 16 residues. The germline gives CDR1 SGHRS, CDR2 YFSETQ. CDR3 residues: CASSSGPISGANVLTF. In DNA form, the CDR3 reads TGCGCCAGCAGCTCCGGACCGATTTCTGGGGCCAACGTCCTGACTTTC.

The chain uses TRBV7-3 and TRBJ2-7; D perhaps matches TRBD2 (6 bases). The V gene lost 2 bases and the J gene lost 7 bases, with 12 bases spanning the gap. The CDR3 consists of 13 residues. Germline assignment: CDR1 SGHTA and CDR2 FQGTGA. CDR3 region: CASSLSGSREQYF. CDR3 nucleotide sequence: TGTGCCAGCAGCTTATCCGGGAGTAGGGAGCAGTACTTC. Filled out from reference TRBV7-3 and TRBJ2-7, the complete variable domain reads GAGVSQTPSNKVTEKGKYVELRCDPISGHTALYWYRQSLGQGPEFLIYFQGTGAADDSGLPNDRFFAVRPEGSVSTLKIQRTERGDSAVYLCASSLSGSREQYFGPGTRLTVT.

This clone was counted between two and nine times. The CDR3 region has the DNA TGTGCCAGCAGCTTAGGCCCTGGGGGCGCTGAAGCTTTCTTT. It codes for CASSLGPGGAEAFF. This chain links TRBV7-2 with TRBJ1-1; D may be TRBD1 (6 bases). With 1 base removed from V and 6 bases from J, the gap between germline ends came to 12 bases. This CDR3 is built from 14 residues. Germline CDR1 and CDR2: SGHTA and FQGNSA.

In its sample, this clone was seen a few times. The chain recombines TRBV4-1 with TRBJ2-1; TRBD2 aligns across 12 bases. V gave up 3 bases and J gave up 6 bases; unmatched junction bases: 9. Germline assignment: CDR1 MGHRA and CDR2 YSYEKL. The CDR3 contains 17 residues. The CDR3 nucleotides are TGCGCCAGCAGCCAGGGGTCGACTAGCGGGAGAGGCAATGAGCAGTTCTTC. Translated, it gives CASSQGSTSGRGNEQFF.

The chain has TRBV27 and TRBJ1-5; no definite D call. In germline, CDR1 is MNHEY, CDR2 SMNVEV (reference sequence). The CDR3 spans 12 residues. V lost 2 bases, J lost 7 bases, and 6 bases lay in between. The CDR3 DNA follows: TGTGCCAGCAGTTTAGTGGGGCAGCCCCAGCATTTT. This gives the protein CASSLVGQPQHF.

The CDR3 DNA reads as TGTGCCAGCAGTTACCCCCCCCTATACAGGGTCCCCGGGGAGCTGTTTTTT. Its protein product is CASSYPPLYRVPGELFF. This sequence joins TRBV6-8 and TRBJ2-2, with D tentatively TRBD1 (6 bases). V was shortened by 2 bases and J by 6 bases, with 19 bases between the two germline ends. Germline CDR1 MNHGY, CDR2 SAAAGT. CDR3 length: 17 residues.

The gene calls are TRBV28 and TRBJ1-1; tentative D call: TRBD1 (6 bases). The CDR3 has 14 residues. Germline V gene data show CDR1 as MDHEN and CDR2 as SYDVKM. V lost 6 bases, J lost 0 bases, and 11 bases lay in between. The CDR3 here is CASSPGDLNTEAFF. The CDR3 bases are TGTGCCAGCAGCCCAGGGGACCTGAACACTGAAGCTTTCTTT. The complete variable domain, with remaining parts taken from reference TRBV28 and TRBJ1-1, reads DVKVTQSSRYLVKRTGEKVFLECVQDMDHENMFWYRQDPGLGLRLIYFSYDVKMKEKGDIPEGYSVSREKKERFSLILESASTNQTSMYLCASSPGDLNTEAFFGQGTRLTVV.

By proportion, this clone is medium-sized. V and J are TRBV30 and TRBJ1-3, with D hard to call. This CDR3 has 13 amino acids. The V end was cut by 4 bases, the J end by 4 bases, with 11 bases between. CDR1 and CDR2 (germline): GTSNPN, SVGIG (reference sequence). The DNA for the CDR3 is TGTGCCTGGACCCCCGGCCGGGGAAACACCATATATTTT. Translated: CAWTPGRGNTIYF. The complete variable domain, with remaining parts taken from reference TRBV30 and TRBJ1-3, reads SQTIHQWPATLVQPVGSPLSLECTVEGTSNPNLYWYRQAAGRGLQLLFYSVGIGQISSEVPQNLSASRPQDRQFILSSKKLLLSDSGFYLCAWTPGRGNTIYFGEGSWLTVV.

V gene TRBV9 combines with J gene TRBJ2-1, with 7 bases lining up with TRBD1. This CDR3 region has 15 residues. The ends lost 3 bases at V and 3 bases at J; junction bases unmatched: 6. Germline V gene sequence: CDR1 SGDLS, CDR2 YYNGEE. DNA for the CDR3: TGTGCCAGCAGCGAGGGGGCAGGGGGCTACAATGAGCAGTTCTTC. It codes for CASSEGAGGYNEQFF.

The chain is built from TRBV9 and TRBJ2-3; D remains ambiguous. Trimming removed 7 bases from V and 4 bases from J, with 10 bases in between. CDR1 is SGDLS and CDR2 is YYNGEE in the germline V gene. This CDR3 is 12 amino acids long. In DNA, the CDR3 is TGTGCCAGCGGCAGAGAAGCAGATACGCAGTATTTT. Amino acid sequence: CASGREADTQYF.

This sequence joins TRBV2 and TRBJ1-5, with D perhaps TRBD1 (5 bases). Germline V CDR1 and CDR2: SNHLY, FYNNEI. The CDR3 is 16 residues long. V lost 3 bases and J 0 bases, leaving 12 bases between the germline ends. In DNA, the CDR3 is TGTGCCAGCAGTGACGTCTGGGGGAATAGCAATCAGCCCCAGCATTTT. The encoded protein is CASSDVWGNSNQPQHF. The full variable domain, in which reference TRBV2 and TRBJ1-5 provide the parts outside the CDR3, is EPEVTQTPSHQVTQMGQEVILRCVPISNHLYFYWYRQILGQKVEFLVSFYNNEISEKSEIFDDQFSVERPDGSNFTLKIRSTKLEDSAMYFCASSDVWGNSNQPQHFGDGTRLSIL.

V is TRBV15 and J is TRBJ1-1, with a possible D match to TRBD1 (6 bases). The ends were cut back, 1 base at V and 6 bases at J, with 12 bases in the middle. CDR3 length equals 14 residues. Germline values: CDR1 LNHNV, CDR2 YYDKDF (reference sequence). CDR3 in DNA: TGTGCCACCAGCAGAGCCGGGGGCACCGCTGAAGCTTTCTTT. This codes for CATSRAGGTAEAFF.

The chain links TRBV28 to TRBJ1-5, with TRBD1 identical over 8 bases. The J segment lost 7 bases and the V segment lost 7 bases, leaving 6 bases of the junction unmatched. Germline lookup yields CDR1 MDHEN and CDR2 SYDVKM. CDR3 length: 13 amino acids. DNA of the CDR3: TGTGCCAGCAACAGGGGGGTTGGGCAGCCCCAGCATTTT. Translation: CASNRGVGQPQHF.

The chain carries TRBV11-2 and TRBJ1-1; 8 nucleotides line up with TRBD1. The CDR3 runs to 13 residues. V gave up 5 bases and J gave up 4 bases; unmatched junction bases: 3. Per germline, CDR1 SGHAT and CDR2 FQNNGV. CDR3 DNA: TGTGCCAGCAGCCGACAGGGGAGCACTGAAGCTTTCTTT. Protein product: CASSRQGSTEAFF.

J is TRBJ2-5 and V is TRBV30; D might be TRBD1 or TRBD2, each matching 6 bases. The V end lost 4 bases, the J end lost 5 bases, and 17 bases lay between the germline ends. Germline V gene sequence: CDR1 GTSNPN, CDR2 SVGIG (reference sequence). This CDR3 has 14 amino acids. CDR3 residues: CAWTTGVGAETQYF. The CDR3 coding sequence is TGTGCCTGGACTACGGGGGTGGGGGCGGAGACCCAGTACTTC.

The gene calls are TRBV5-1 and TRBJ2-3; D possibly corresponds to TRBD1 (6 bases). Trimming took off 0 bases at V and 4 bases at J, with 9 bases between the two ends. Per germline, CDR1 SGHRS and CDR2 YFSETQ. The CDR3 covers 14 residues. CDR3: CASSLGQDPDTQYF. The CDR3 DNA sequence: TGCGCCAGCAGCTTGGGACAGGATCCAGATACGCAGTATTTT.